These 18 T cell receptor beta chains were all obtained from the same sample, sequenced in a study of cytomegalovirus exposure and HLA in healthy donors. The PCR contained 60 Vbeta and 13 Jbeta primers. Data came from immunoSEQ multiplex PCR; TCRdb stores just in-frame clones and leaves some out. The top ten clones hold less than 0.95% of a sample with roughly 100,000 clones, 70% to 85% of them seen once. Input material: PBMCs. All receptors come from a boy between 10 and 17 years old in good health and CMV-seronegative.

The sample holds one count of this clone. The CDR3 loop is CASSLGAQSYEQYF. CDR3 nucleotide sequence: TGTGCCAGCAGCTTGGGGGCCCAGTCCTACGAGCAGTACTTC. The chain combines TRBV13 with TRBJ2-7; a weak D match, TRBD1 (6 bases). V was cut by 3 bases and J by 1 base, with 10 bases left in between. This CDR3 has 14 amino acids. CDR1 and CDR2 (germline): PRHDT, FYEKMQ (reference sequence).

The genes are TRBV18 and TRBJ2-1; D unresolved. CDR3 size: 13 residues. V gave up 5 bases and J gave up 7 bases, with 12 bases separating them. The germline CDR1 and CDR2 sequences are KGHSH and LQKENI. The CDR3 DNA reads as TGTGCCAGCTCATTCGAACTCCAAAATGAGCAGTTCTTC. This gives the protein CASSFELQNEQFF.

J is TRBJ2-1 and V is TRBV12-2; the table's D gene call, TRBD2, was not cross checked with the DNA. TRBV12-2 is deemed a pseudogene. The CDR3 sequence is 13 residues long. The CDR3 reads CASRLIMDYPSFF. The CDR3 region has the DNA TGTGCAAGTCGCTTAATTATGGACTATCCTTCGTTCTTC.

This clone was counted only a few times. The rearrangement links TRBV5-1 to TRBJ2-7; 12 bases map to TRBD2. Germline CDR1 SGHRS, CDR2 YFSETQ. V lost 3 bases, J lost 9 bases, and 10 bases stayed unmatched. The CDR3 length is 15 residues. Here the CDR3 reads CASSSGTSGPTLQYF. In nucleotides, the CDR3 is TGCGCCAGCAGCTCCGGGACTAGCGGGCCTACGCTGCAGTACTTC.

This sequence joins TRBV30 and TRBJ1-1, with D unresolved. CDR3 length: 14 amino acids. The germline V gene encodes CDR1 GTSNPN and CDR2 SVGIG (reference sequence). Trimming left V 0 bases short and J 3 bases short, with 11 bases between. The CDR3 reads CAWSVLLSHTEAFF. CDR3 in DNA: TGTGCCTGGAGTGTACTGTTGAGTCACACTGAAGCTTTCTTT. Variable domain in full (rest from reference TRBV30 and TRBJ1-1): SQTIHQWPATLVQPVGSPLSLECTVEGTSNPNLYWYRQAAGRGLQLLFYSVGIGQISSEVPQNLSASRPQDRQFILSSKKLLLSDSGFYLCAWSVLLSHTEAFFGQGTRLTVV.

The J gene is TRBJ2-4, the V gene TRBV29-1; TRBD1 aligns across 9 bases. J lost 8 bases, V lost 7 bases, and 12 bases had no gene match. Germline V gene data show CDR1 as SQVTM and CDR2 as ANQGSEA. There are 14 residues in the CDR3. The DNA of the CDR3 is TGCAGCGCCCAATTGGGGGACAGGGTGGACATTCAGTACTTC. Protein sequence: CSAQLGDRVDIQYF.

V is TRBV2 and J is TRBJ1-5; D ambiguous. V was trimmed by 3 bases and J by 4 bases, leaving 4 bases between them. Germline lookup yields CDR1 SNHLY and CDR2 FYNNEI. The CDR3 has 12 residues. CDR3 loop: CASSDLNQPQHF. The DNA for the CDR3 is TGTGCCAGCAGTGACTTGAATCAGCCCCAGCATTTT.

The CDR3 loop reads CASSGGDRGEDTIYF. CDR3 coding DNA: TGCGCCAGCAGCGGAGGGGACAGGGGTGAAGACACCATATATTTT. This chain uses TRBV10-2 with TRBJ1-3; 10 bases fit TRBD1. The CDR3 loop spans 15 amino acids. With V trimmed by 6 bases and J by 8 bases, 10 bases remained unmatched. The germline V gene encodes CDR1 WSHSY and CDR2 SAAADI.

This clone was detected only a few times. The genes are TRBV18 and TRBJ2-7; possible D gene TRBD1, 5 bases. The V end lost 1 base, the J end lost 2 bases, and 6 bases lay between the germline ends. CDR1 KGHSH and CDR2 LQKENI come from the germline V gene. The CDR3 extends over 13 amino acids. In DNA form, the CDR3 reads TGTGCCAGCTCACCACTGACAGCCTACGAGCAGTACTTC. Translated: CASSPLTAYEQYF.

The CDR3: CASSGEGNSNQPQHF. The CDR3 coding sequence is TGTGCCAGCAGTGGGGAGGGTAACAGCAATCAGCCCCAGCATTTT. The chain combines TRBV2 with TRBJ1-5, with D hard to call. The CDR3 is made up of 15 amino acids. The V gene's germline CDR1 is SNHLY and CDR2 FYNNEI. V was clipped by 4 bases and J by 1 base, with 11 bases between them.

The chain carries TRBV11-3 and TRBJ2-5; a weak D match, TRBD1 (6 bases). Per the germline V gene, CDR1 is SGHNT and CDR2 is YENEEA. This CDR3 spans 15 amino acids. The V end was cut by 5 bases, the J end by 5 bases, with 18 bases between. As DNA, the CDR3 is TGTGCCAGCAGCGACCCGAGCAGGGGTAGCGAGACCCAGTACTTC. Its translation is CASSDPSRGSETQYF. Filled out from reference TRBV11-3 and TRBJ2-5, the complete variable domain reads EAGVVQSPRYKIIEKKQPVAFWCNPISGHNTLYWYLQNLGQGPELLIRYENEEAVDDSQLPKDRFSAERLKGVDSTLKIQPAELGDSAVYLCASSDPSRGSETQYFGPGTRLLVL.

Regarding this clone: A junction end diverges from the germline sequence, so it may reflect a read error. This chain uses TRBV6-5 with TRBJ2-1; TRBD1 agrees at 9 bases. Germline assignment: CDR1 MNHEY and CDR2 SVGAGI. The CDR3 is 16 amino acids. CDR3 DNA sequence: TGTGCCAGCAGATACTTTCCGGGACAGGGCTACAATGAGCAGTTCTTC. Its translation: CASRYFPGQGYNEQFF.

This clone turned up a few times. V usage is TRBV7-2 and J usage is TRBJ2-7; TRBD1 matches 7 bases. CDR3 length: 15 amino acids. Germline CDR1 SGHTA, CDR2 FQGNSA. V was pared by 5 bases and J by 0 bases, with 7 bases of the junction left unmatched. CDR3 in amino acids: CASSPTGASSYEQYF. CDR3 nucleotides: TGTGCCAGCAGCCCCACAGGGGCTAGCTCCTACGAGCAGTACTTC.

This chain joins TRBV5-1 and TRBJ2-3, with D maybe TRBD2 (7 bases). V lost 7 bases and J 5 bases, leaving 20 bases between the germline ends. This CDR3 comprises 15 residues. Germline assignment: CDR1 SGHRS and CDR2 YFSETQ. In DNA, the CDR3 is TGCGCCAGCGCCTCCGGGGGGCTATTAGTAGATACGCAGTATTTT. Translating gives CASASGGLLVDTQYF.

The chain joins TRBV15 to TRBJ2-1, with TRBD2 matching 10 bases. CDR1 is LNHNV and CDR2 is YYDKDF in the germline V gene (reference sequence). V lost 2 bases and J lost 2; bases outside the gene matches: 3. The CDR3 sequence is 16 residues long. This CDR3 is CATSRTGLAAYNEQFF. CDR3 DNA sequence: TGTGCCACCAGCAGAACAGGACTAGCGGCCTACAATGAGCAGTTCTTC.

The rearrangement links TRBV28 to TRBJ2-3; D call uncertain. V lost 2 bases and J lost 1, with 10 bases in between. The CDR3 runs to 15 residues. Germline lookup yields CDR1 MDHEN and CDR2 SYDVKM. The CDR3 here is CASSLMALGTDTQYF. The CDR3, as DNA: TGTGCCAGCAGTTTAATGGCCCTTGGCACAGATACGCAGTATTTT.

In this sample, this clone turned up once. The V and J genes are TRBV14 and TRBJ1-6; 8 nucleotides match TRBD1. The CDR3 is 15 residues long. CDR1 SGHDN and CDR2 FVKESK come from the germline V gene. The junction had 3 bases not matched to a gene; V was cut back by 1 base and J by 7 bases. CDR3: CASSQGTGINSPLHF. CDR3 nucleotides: TGTGCCAGCAGCCAAGGGACAGGGATAAATTCACCCCTCCACTTT.

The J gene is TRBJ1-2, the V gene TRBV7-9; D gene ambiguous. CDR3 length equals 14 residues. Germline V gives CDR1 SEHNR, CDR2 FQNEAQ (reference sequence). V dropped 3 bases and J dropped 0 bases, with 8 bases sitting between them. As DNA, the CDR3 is TGTGCCAGCAGCTTCGGCGGAACTAACTATGGCTACACCTTC. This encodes CASSFGGTNYGYTF.